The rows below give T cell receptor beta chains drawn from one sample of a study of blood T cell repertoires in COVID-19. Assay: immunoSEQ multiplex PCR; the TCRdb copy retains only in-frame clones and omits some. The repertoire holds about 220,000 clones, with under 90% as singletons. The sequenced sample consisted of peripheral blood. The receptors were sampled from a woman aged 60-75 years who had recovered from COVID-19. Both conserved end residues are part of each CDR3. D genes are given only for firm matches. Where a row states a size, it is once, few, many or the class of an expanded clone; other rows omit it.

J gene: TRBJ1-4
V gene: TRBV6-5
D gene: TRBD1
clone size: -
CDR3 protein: CASSYGTATNEKLFF
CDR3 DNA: TGTGCCAGCAGTTACGGGACAGCAACTAATGAAAAACTGTTTTTT

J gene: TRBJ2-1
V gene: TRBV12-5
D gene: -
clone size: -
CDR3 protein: CASGLGQWREVEQFF
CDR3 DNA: TGTGCTAGTGGTTTGGGACAGTGGAGAGAGGTTGAGCAGTTCTTC

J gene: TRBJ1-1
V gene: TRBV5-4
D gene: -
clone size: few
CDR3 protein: CASSLGFRDRTEAFF
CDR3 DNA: TGTGCCAGCAGCTTAGGGTTCAGGGATCGAACTGAAGCTTTCTTT

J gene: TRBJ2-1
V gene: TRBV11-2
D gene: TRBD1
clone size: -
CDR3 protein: CASRRQGGGDEQFF
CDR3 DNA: TGTGCCAGCAGAAGACAGGGGGGAGGCGATGAGCAGTTCTTC

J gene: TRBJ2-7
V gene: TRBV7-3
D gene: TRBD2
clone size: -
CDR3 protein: CASSPRLAGVNEQYF
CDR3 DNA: TGTGCCAGCAGCCCAAGACTAGCGGGGGTCAACGAGCAGTACTTC

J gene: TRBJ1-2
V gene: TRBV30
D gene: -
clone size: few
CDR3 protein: CAWNKQGFGYGYTF
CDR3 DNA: TGTGCCTGGAATAAACAGGGCTTCGGGTATGGCTACACCTTC

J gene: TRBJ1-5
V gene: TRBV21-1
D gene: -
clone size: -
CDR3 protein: CASSRGTGGSLMSNQPQHF
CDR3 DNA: TGTGCCAGCAGTCGCGGGACAGGGGGCAGTCTGATGAGCAATCAGCCCCAGCATTTT

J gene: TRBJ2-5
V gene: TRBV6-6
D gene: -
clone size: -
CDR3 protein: CASSYSFISQYF
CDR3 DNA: TGTGCCAGCAGTTACTCCTTTATATCCCAGTACTTC

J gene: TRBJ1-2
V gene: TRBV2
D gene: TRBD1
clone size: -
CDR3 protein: CASSTTGANYGYTF
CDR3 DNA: TGTGCCAGCAGTACGACAGGGGCCAACTATGGCTACACCTTC

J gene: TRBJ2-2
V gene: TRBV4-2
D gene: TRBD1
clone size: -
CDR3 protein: CASSLTGAGELFF
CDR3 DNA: TGTGCCAGCAGCCTTACAGGGGCCGGGGAGCTGTTTTTT

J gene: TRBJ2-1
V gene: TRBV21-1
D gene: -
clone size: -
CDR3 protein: CANNSGGRSYNEQFF
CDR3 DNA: TGTGCCAACAATAGCGGGGGGCGGTCCTACAATGAGCAGTTCTTC

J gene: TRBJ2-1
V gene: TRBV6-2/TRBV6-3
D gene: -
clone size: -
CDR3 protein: CASCQGGSYNEQFF
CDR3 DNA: TGTGCCAGCTGCCAAGGGGGCTCCTACAATGAGCAGTTCTTC

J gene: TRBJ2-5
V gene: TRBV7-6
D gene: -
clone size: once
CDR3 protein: CASSLGPTGETQYF
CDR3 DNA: TGTGCCAGCAGCTTGGGGCCCACAGGAGAGACCCAGTACTTC

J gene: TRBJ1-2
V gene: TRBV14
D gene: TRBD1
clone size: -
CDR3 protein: CASSRQGWDYGYTF
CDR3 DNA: TGTGCCAGCAGCCGACAGGGATGGGACTATGGCTACACCTTC

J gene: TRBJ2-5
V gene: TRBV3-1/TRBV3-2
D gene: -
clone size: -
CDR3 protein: CASSTAPRETQYF
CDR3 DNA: TGTGCCAGCAGCACGGCACCGAGGGAGACCCAGTACTTC

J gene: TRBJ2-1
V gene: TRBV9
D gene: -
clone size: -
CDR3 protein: CASSVGGSDNEQFF
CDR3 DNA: TGTGCCAGCAGCGTAGGAGGCAGCGACAATGAGCAGTTCTTC

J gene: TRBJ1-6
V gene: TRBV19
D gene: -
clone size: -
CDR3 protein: CASRRGVSSYNSPLHF
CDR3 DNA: TGTGCCAGTAGGCGGGGCGTGAGCTCCTATAATTCACCCCTCCACTTT

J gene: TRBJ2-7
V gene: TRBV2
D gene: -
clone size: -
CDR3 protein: CASRGPGEQYF
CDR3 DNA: TGTGCCAGCAGGGGGCCCGGAGAGCAGTACTTC

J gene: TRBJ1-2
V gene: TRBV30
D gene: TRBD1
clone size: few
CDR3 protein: CAWSAPTGVGYTF
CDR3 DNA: TGTGCCTGGAGCGCCCCGACAGGGGTTGGCTACACCTTC

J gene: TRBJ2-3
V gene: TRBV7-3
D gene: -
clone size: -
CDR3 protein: CASSLTWSGDTQYF
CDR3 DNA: TGTGCCAGCAGCTTAACGTGGTCGGGTGATACGCAGTATTTT

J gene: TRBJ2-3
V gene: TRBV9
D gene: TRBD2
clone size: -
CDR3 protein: CASSVGLAGAEDTQYF
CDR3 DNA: TGTGCCAGCAGCGTAGGACTAGCGGGGGCAGAGGATACGCAGTATTTT

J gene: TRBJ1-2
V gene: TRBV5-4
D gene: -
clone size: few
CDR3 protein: CASSSTVSYGYTF
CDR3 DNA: TGTGCCAGCAGCTCGACAGTTTCCTATGGCTACACCTTC

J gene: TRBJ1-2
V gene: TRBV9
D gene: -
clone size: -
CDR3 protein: CASSGPTTNYGYTF
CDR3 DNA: TGTGCCAGCAGCGGCCCGACAACTAACTATGGCTACACCTTC

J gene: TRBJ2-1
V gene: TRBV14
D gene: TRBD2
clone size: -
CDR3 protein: CASRPILRGGGEQFF
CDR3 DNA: TGTGCCAGCCGACCCATATTGCGGGGGGGTGGTGAGCAGTTCTTC

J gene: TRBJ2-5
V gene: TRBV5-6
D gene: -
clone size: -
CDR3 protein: CASSLRAALGGQYF
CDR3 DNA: TGTGCCAGCAGCTTGAGGGCGGCACTAGGTGGCCAGTACTTC

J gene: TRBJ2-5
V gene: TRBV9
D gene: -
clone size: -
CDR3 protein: CASNQGVAGLGETQYF
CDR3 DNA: TGTGCCAGCAACCAGGGGGTAGCGGGGTTAGGGGAGACCCAGTACTTC

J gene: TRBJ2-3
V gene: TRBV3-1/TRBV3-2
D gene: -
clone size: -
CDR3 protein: CASGRGGPDTQYF
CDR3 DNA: TGTGCCAGCGGGCGTGGGGGCCCAGATACGCAGTATTTT

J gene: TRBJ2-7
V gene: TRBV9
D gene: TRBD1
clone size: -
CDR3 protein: CASSAHSPTGAPSHEQYF
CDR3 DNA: TGTGCCAGCAGCGCGCACTCCCCCACAGGGGCCCCTTCGCACGAGCAGTACTTC

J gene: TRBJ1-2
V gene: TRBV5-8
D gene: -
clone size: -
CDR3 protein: CASRQRSYGYTF
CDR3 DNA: TGTGCCAGCAGACAACGGAGCTATGGCTACACCTTC